The rows below give T cell receptor beta chains drawn from one sample of a study of cytomegalovirus exposure and HLA in healthy donors. TCRdb keeps only in-frame clones here, not all; method: immunoSEQ multiplex PCR. The sample includes tens of thousands of clones, 85% to 90% of them seen just once. What was sequenced was PBMCs. The receptors were gathered from a woman aged 18-35 years in good health and CMV-seronegative. Both conserved end residues are part of each CDR3. A D gene is named only where the DNA matches it firmly. The size field is filled for only some rows; it gives once, few, many or a size class.

j_call d_call cdr3_length clone_size v_call cdr3_nt cdr3_aa
TRBJ2-1 TRBD2 20 NA TRBV4-2 TGTGCCAGCAGACAAACCGGGACTAGCGGGAGGAACAGCTCCTACAATGAGCAGTTCTTC CASRQTGTSGRNSSYNEQFF
TRBJ1-2 NA 14 NA TRBV7-9 TGTGCCAGCAGCTTAGCCTCGGCAGGGCATGGCTACACCTTC CASSLASAGHGYTF
TRBJ2-7 TRBD2 16 NA TRBV4-2 TGTGCCAGCAGCCCGGTCGACTTAGCGGGAGCTTACGAGCAGTACTTC CASSPVDLAGAYEQYF
TRBJ2-3 TRBD2 20 NA TRBV5-1 TGCGCCAGCAGCCTGACCTATCCCGGGACTAGGCCGGGGGAATGGGATACGCAGTATTTT CASSLTYPGTRPGEWDTQYF
TRBJ1-5 TRBD1 14 NA TRBV19 TGTGCCAGTAGTGACAGGGGTGGCAATCAGCCCCAGCATTTT CASSDRGGNQPQHF
TRBJ1-5 NA 16 NA TRBV6-1 TGTGCCAGCAGTGAAGGGAAGGGACTTAGCAATCAGCCCCAGCATTTT CASSEGKGLSNQPQHF
TRBJ1-4 NA 15 once TRBV9 TGTGCCAGCAGCGTAGCCGCCGGGGGAGGGGAAAAACTGTTTTTT CASSVAAGGGEKLFF
TRBJ2-5 NA 13 once TRBV7-2 TGTGCCAGCAGCTTATCACGGCAAGAGACCCAGTACTTC CASSLSRQETQYF
TRBJ2-7 TRBD1 16 NA TRBV5-1 TGCGCCAGCAGCTTGGGAGCCGGGACAGGCCCCTACGAGCAGTACTTC CASSLGAGTGPYEQYF
TRBJ1-2 NA 15 NA TRBV4-3 TGCGCCAGCAGCCAAGATACAGGCGGAACCTATGGCTACACCTTC CASSQDTGGTYGYTF
TRBJ1-4 TRBD1 14 NA TRBV28 TGTGCCAGCAGCCTGACAGGGGCCGGTGAAAAACTGTTTTTT CASSLTGAGEKLFF